This T cell receptor (beta chain) emerged from a study of CD8 T cells in Susac syndrome. CDR3 length equals 14 residues. Between the trimmed V and J ends, which lost 6 bases and 5 bases, there was a span of 13 bases. In germline, CDR1 is MDHEN, CDR2 SYDVKM. Random hexamers served to reverse transcribe roughly 0.45 to 1 ug RNA. immunoSEQ multiplex PCR amplified TCR beta CDR3 across 54 Vbeta, 13 Jbeta. TCRdb re-derived calls from the immunoSEQ multiplex PCR reads in MiXCR, one entry per CDR3 protein. The sample shows some 260,000 distinct CDR3 sequences, about 88% of them seen only once. Sequences were obtained from CD8+ T cells from PBMCs. The sequence derives from a human donor with multiple sclerosis. The V and J genes are TRBV28 and TRBJ1-4; perhaps TRBD1 as D (5 bases). CDR3 region: CASSLGGSNEKLFF. In DNA form, the CDR3 reads TGTGCCAGCAGCTTGGGGGGAAGCAATGAAAAACTGTTTTTT.